The 9 T cell receptor beta chains below were found in one sample sequenced in a study of blood T cell repertoires in COVID-19. Profiled with immunoSEQ multiplex PCR; TCRdb holds only in-frame clones, not every one. Of about 290,000 clones in the sample, about nine tenths were seen once. The sample consisted of peripheral blood. The receptor set was obtained from a woman aged 25 to 45 with COVID-19, enrolled during active disease.

V usage is TRBV2 and J usage is TRBJ2-7, with D tentatively TRBD1 (5 bases). Germline V gene data show CDR1 as SNHLY and CDR2 as FYNNEI. Deletions cut 8 bases from V and 4 bases from J, with 15 bases between. CDR3 length: 13 residues. The CDR3 region is CASERDRNYEQYF. In DNA form, the CDR3 reads TGTGCCAGCGAAAGAGACAGAAATTACGAGCAGTACTTC.

The gene calls are TRBV21-1 and TRBJ1-1; the table assigns TRBD1, which was not confirmed against the DNA. TRBV21-1 is a pseudogene segment. The CDR3 has 14 residues. This CDR3 reads CASSPPRTVSGAFF. The CDR3 DNA is TGTGCCAGCAGCCCCCCCAGGACAGTCTCAGGAGCTTTCTTT.

V is TRBV5-1 and J is TRBJ1-4, with D hard to call. CDR1 is SGHRS, CDR2 YFSETQ, per germline. With 0 bases removed from V and 3 bases from J, the gap between germline ends came to 6 bases. The CDR3 runs to 14 residues. The CDR3 is CASSLGAANEKLFF. The CDR3 DNA follows: TGCGCCAGCAGCTTGGGGGCTGCTAATGAAAAACTGTTTTTT.

The chain uses TRBV28 and TRBJ1-1; 9 positions match TRBD1. V shed 5 bases, J shed 10 bases, and the junction held 5 bases outside the gene matches. The CDR3 length is 12 residues. Germline lookup yields CDR1 MDHEN and CDR2 SYDVKM. DNA of the CDR3: TGTGCCAGCAGTCGGACAGGGGAAGGAGCTTTCTTT. This encodes CASSRTGEGAFF.

CDR3 residues: CSVQGESNGELFF. The CDR3 coding sequence is TGCAGCGTTCAAGGGGAGAGTAACGGGGAGCTGTTTTTT. The chain couples TRBV29-1 to TRBJ2-2; perhaps D is TRBD1 or TRBD2 (5 bases each). V was trimmed by 5 bases and J by 7 bases, leaving 14 bases between them. Germline CDR1 and CDR2: SQVTM and ANQGSEA. The CDR3 loop spans 13 amino acids.

The chain employs TRBV7-9 and TRBJ2-3, with D tentatively TRBD2 (6 bases). CDR3 length equals 15 residues. Germline CDR1 is SEHNR and CDR2 is FQNEAQ (reference sequence). V dropped 5 bases and J dropped 4 bases, with 16 bases sitting between them. CDR3 loop: CASSDGAGKADTQYF. CDR3 nucleotide sequence: TGTGCCAGCAGCGACGGCGCGGGGAAGGCAGATACGCAGTATTTT.

This chain uses TRBV5-1 with TRBJ1-1; 9 bases align to TRBD1. In germline, CDR1 is SGHRS, CDR2 YFSETQ. The CDR3 covers 12 residues. The J segment lost 5 bases and the V segment lost 7 bases, leaving 3 bases of the junction unmatched. As DNA, the CDR3 is TGCGCCAGCGGACAGGGGTTGACTGAAGCTTTCTTT. It encodes CASGQGLTEAFF.

The chain recombines TRBV6-5 with TRBJ1-2, with D perhaps TRBD1 (5 bases). The germline V gene encodes CDR1 MNHEY and CDR2 SVGAGI. V was cut by 0 bases and J by 2 bases, with 13 bases left in between. This CDR3 region has 16 residues. CDR3 in DNA: TGTGCCAGCAGTTACTCGGCAGGGATTACGAACTATGGCTACACCTTC. Translation gives CASSYSAGITNYGYTF.

The sample holds many counts of this clone. V usage is TRBV30 and J usage is TRBJ2-3, with D unclear. Germline values: CDR1 GTSNPN, CDR2 SVGIG (reference sequence). The CDR3 sequence is 12 residues long. V gave up 1 base and J gave up 4 bases, with 6 bases separating them. DNA of the CDR3: TGTGCCTGGAGTGGTCTGTCAGATACGCAGTATTTT. Its translation: CAWSGLSDTQYF.